Listed below are T cell receptor beta chains from one sample, sequenced in a study of cytomegalovirus exposure and HLA in healthy donors. The method was immunoSEQ multiplex PCR; TCRdb's version includes in-frame clones alone and lacks a portion of them. There are about 150,000 clones in the sample; under 85% occur only once, and less than 3.5% lies in the top ten. The specimen was PBMCs. Source of these receptors: a man in his late teens or twenties in good health and CMV-seronegative. Both conserved end residues are part of each CDR3. The order of the fields is V gene, D gene, J gene, clone size, CDR3 DNA, CDR3 protein. The D gene is left open where the match is weak. Some rows have no size entry. The others give once, few or many, or a class for an expanded clone.

V gene: TRBV2; D gene: TRBD1; J gene: TRBJ2-1; clone size: once; CDR3 DNA: TGTGCCAGCGGCACCGGGACAGGGAACAATGAGCAGTTCTTC; CDR3 protein: CASGTGTGNNEQFF
V gene: TRBV7-9; D gene: -; J gene: TRBJ2-7; clone size: once; CDR3 DNA: TGTTCCAGCGGTTCTCAACTAGGCGGGGCTGCATCCTACGAGCAGTACTTC; CDR3 protein: CSSGSQLGGAASYEQYF
V gene: TRBV28; D gene: TRBD1; J gene: TRBJ2-3; clone size: -; CDR3 DNA: TGTGCCAGCAGTTCCTGGGACAGCACCAGCACAGATACGCAGTATTTT; CDR3 protein: CASSSWDSTSTDTQYF
V gene: TRBV28; D gene: -; J gene: TRBJ2-2; clone size: -; CDR3 DNA: TGTGCCAGCAGCAATCAAAACACCGGGGAGCTGTTTTTT; CDR3 protein: CASSNQNTGELFF
V gene: TRBV5-6; D gene: TRBD1; J gene: TRBJ2-6; clone size: -; CDR3 DNA: TGTGCCAGCAGCCCACAGGGGGCCAACGGCCTGACTTTC; CDR3 protein: CASSPQGANGLTF
V gene: TRBV6-5; D gene: -; J gene: TRBJ1-1; clone size: -; CDR3 DNA: TGTGCCAGCAGTTACGGGGCAACTGGAGCTTTCTTT; CDR3 protein: CASSYGATGAFF
V gene: TRBV4-1; D gene: -; J gene: TRBJ2-6; clone size: few; CDR3 DNA: TGCGCCAGCAGCCCTTTAGACTCTGGGGCCAACGTCCTGACTTTC; CDR3 protein: CASSPLDSGANVLTF
V gene: TRBV9; D gene: -; J gene: TRBJ2-1; clone size: -; CDR3 DNA: -; CDR3 protein: CASSVGAGSIYNEQLF
V gene: TRBV13; D gene: -; J gene: TRBJ1-5; clone size: -; CDR3 DNA: TGTGCCAGCAGCTCCAGTGCCTGGCTCCATGATCAGCCCCAGCATTTT; CDR3 protein: CASSSSAWLHDQPQHF
V gene: TRBV2; D gene: -; J gene: TRBJ1-1; clone size: -; CDR3 DNA: TGTGCCAGCAGCGCGCTTAACAGGGTAGCTGAAGCTTTCTTT; CDR3 protein: CASSALNRVAEAFF
V gene: TRBV10-1; D gene: -; J gene: TRBJ2-5; clone size: -; CDR3 DNA: TGCGCCAGCCGGGGTGGCAGCGAGACCCAGTACTTC; CDR3 protein: CASRGGSETQYF
V gene: TRBV5-4; D gene: TRBD1; J gene: TRBJ2-2; clone size: -; CDR3 DNA: TGCGCCAGCAGCCAGGACAGGGGGCGTTTATCCGGGGAGCTGTTTTTT; CDR3 protein: CASSQDRGRLSGELFF
V gene: TRBV27; D gene: TRBD1; J gene: TRBJ2-7; clone size: -; CDR3 DNA: TGTGCCAGCAGTTCGGACAGGGGGCGAGACGAGCAGTACTTC; CDR3 protein: CASSSDRGRDEQYF
V gene: TRBV2; D gene: -; J gene: TRBJ1-2; clone size: -; CDR3 DNA: TGTGCCAGCAGTGAACGGGCCAGGGGCTCCTTC; CDR3 protein: CASSERARGSF
V gene: TRBV5-1; D gene: -; J gene: TRBJ1-6; clone size: -; CDR3 DNA: TGCGCCAGCAGCTTGGCTCAGGGGATAGATTCACCCCTCCACTTT; CDR3 protein: CASSLAQGIDSPLHF
V gene: TRBV2; D gene: -; J gene: TRBJ1-2; clone size: -; CDR3 DNA: TGTGCCAGCAGTGAAGGGGGCGCTCATTATGGCTACACCTTC; CDR3 protein: CASSEGGAHYGYTF
V gene: TRBV28; D gene: -; J gene: TRBJ2-5; clone size: -; CDR3 DNA: TGTGCCAGCAGTCTGAGACAGGCCGAAGAGACCCAGTACTTC; CDR3 protein: CASSLRQAEETQYF
V gene: TRBV4-1; D gene: TRBD1; J gene: TRBJ1-5; clone size: -; CDR3 DNA: TGCGCCAGCAGCCAAGGAGGTCGCAGGGGGCTAGGCCAGCCCCAGCATTTT; CDR3 protein: CASSQGGRRGLGQPQHF
V gene: TRBV4-1; D gene: -; J gene: TRBJ1-1; clone size: -; CDR3 DNA: TGCGCCAGCAGCCCCCTTCTGAACACTGAAGCTTTCTTT; CDR3 protein: CASSPLLNTEAFF
V gene: TRBV5-4; D gene: -; J gene: TRBJ1-6; clone size: -; CDR3 DNA: TGTGCCAGCAGCTCGACCACAGGGTGGCATTCACCCCTCCACTTT; CDR3 protein: CASSSTTGWHSPLHF
V gene: TRBV30; D gene: -; J gene: TRBJ2-3; clone size: -; CDR3 DNA: TGTGCCTGGAGTTTAGGCGGGTTGACCACAGATACGCAGTATTTT; CDR3 protein: CAWSLGGLTTDTQYF
V gene: TRBV4-1; D gene: -; J gene: TRBJ1-5; clone size: -; CDR3 DNA: TGCGCCAGCAGCCAAGGGCAGGGGAACAATCAGCCCCAGCATTTT; CDR3 protein: CASSQGQGNNQPQHF
V gene: TRBV19; D gene: -; J gene: TRBJ1-2; clone size: -; CDR3 DNA: TGTGCCAGTAGTAAGGCGGATGTTTATGGCTACACCTTC; CDR3 protein: CASSKADVYGYTF